This T cell receptor (beta chain) originates from a study of cytomegalovirus exposure and HLA in healthy donors (dated by TCRdb to 2016 to 2017). In terms of the full investigation: According to an earlier analysis of several hundred of the donors, some 180 million T cells yielded roughly 100 million unique TCR beta sequences and around 280 Gb of sequence data. Roughly 300 gigabases of sequencing data and 75 million to 85 million unique TCR sequences made up an early release that covered under 750 HLA-typed donors. Among the roughly 390 genotyped donors, under 90% belonged to the genetic ancestry cluster associated with self-reported Caucasian donors. The study was designed to test whether signatures of past pathogen exposure could be identified by cataloging public T cell receptors. The T cell repertoires of under 700 subjects were profiled by immunosequencing and related to cytomegalovirus serostatus. Besides the first cohort of roughly 640 subjects, a separate validation cohort made up of 120 different subjects was used. High-throughput TCR immunosequencing, statistical association of individual TCRs with disease status, and machine learning were combined to predict cytomegalovirus infection status. A later analysis re-examined previously published TCR beta repertoires from around 670 donors and added high-resolution HLA genotyping to investigate patterns of TCR occurrence. Rather than using new phenotypic data, the later analysis identified candidate immune exposures from TCR beta sequences and from how often those sequences occurred across donors. To decide whether each TCR beta V gene segment behaved as functional or pseudogenic, an earlier analysis of some 600 of the donors relied on high-throughput TCR beta sequencing. Donor age, sex, ethnicity and CMV serostatus were compiled alongside the repertoire data. A later genetic analysis used genome-wide SNP genotypes for about three fifths of the roughly 700 donors, treating that subset as a discovery cohort. All discovery cohort repertoires had been generated on a single sequencing platform. Class I and class II HLA loci were covered by the typing at four-digit resolution. Typing coverage differed by locus: A, B, C, DRB1 and DQB1 were typed in roughly 629-630 donors, DQA1 in 522, DPA1 in 600 to 610, and DPB1 in 450 to 490. Roughly 5 DR-DQ haplotypes were handled as single units for association and clustering because linkage in the cohort was strong. Across 398 genotyped donors of the cohort, an average of about 240,000 unique TCR beta nucleotide sequences per donor were sequenced, and roughly a sixth of those sequences were non-productive. Summary of the overall study and its limitations: Because counts were too low, roughly 18 rarely observed V segments, including chromosome 9 orphons, were left out of the earlier analysis of 500 to 750 of the donors. The sequencing pipeline was judged likely to have produced a cluster of highly shared sequence variants as a technical artifact. In vitro tests confirmed that a few of the cytomegalovirus-associated TCR beta chains recognize cytomegalovirus antigens. The authors suggested that the approach could potentially be extended to other disease states and immunological phenotypes. In a later analysis, most CMV-associated TCR beta chains were found to appear HLA-restricted, with HLA associations seemingly driven largely by CMV exposure. Because some donors lacked HLA typing at each locus, the association tests relied only on the typed subset. Some IMGT-functional V segments, including TRBV6-2 and TRBV6-3, could not be distinguished by the 87-base-pair reads and were therefore excluded. Sequencing depth was assumed to be roughly uniform across donors in the presence/absence analyses, though that assumption may not hold. A later analysis found that HLA-associated TCR beta chains were more clonally expanded and had lower generation probabilities than equally common non-associated chains. In a later analysis, around 17,000 TCR beta sequences were associated with specific HLA alleles at a false discovery rate of 0.05. CMV serostatus was the only immune exposure information available for the cohort. Correlated functional status among segregating V segments might be attributable to linkage disequilibrium, but an unknown experimental factor could not be ruled out. The classifier was reported to diagnose cytomegalovirus status with high specificity and sensitivity in both the original and validation cohorts. A later analysis reported that several top co-occurrence clusters appeared linked to parvovirus B19, influenza, CMV and Epstein-Barr virus. When HLA alleles, especially DR and DQ, strongly co-occurred, attributing TCR associations to individual alleles was difficult. Broadly in line with IMGT annotations, most TCR beta V segments showed up in productive rearrangements about 87% or about 30% of the time in an earlier analysis of several hundred of the donors. V-gene and J-gene trimming of TCR beta chains was associated with a missense DCLRE1C variant in a later genetic analysis, and the association was replicated in an independent cohort. A further reported finding was that TCR beta sequences accurately predicted the HLA-A and HLA-B alleles for most subjects in the first cohort. A later genetic analysis reported fewer N-insertions in productive TCRs among donors in an Asian-associated ancestry cluster than the roughly 700-donor mean. Across donors, most TCR sequences were observed very rarely, whereas some public TCRs were present in many individuals. A later analysis found that TCR association rates varied across HLA loci, with DRB1 alleles showing the most associated TCRs and HLA-C alleles the fewest. In the study, about 150 TCR beta chains were listed as associated with cytomegalovirus. In this cohort, only TCR beta chains were sequenced, and detectable features were limited by the absence of alpha or paired-chain data.

Including cysteine and phenylalanine, the CDR3 has 13 amino acids. Here the CDR3 DNA is all that survives: 39 bases in frame from base 1. From a lookup of the germline V gene, CDR1 and CDR2 are KGHSH and LQKENI. The trim is 2 bases for V and 1 base for J, with a gap of 5 bases between the germline ends. In total, just over 650 healthy bone marrow donors made up the cohort. Cohort members were all nominally healthy when sampled, although unrecorded immune exposures were likely present. The donor tested CMV seropositive, placing the donor among the 289 seropositive members of the cohort. A peripheral blood sample was provided by each donor, and peripheral blood mononuclear cells were used for TCR beta sequencing. Genomic DNA was extracted from the blood cell samples with the Qiagen DNeasy Blood Extraction Kit. Libraries were made using the immunoSEQ multiplex PCR assay. A mixture of 60 forward primers for TCR Vbeta segments and 13 reverse primers for TCR Jbeta segments was used in the multiplex PCR. Amplification of the CDR3 region of rearranged TCR beta genes was performed with a multiplex PCR assay on genomic DNA. The amplified TCR beta libraries were sequenced on the Illumina HiSeq System as 87-base-pair reads. Per the original workflow: A later analysis counted about 80 million unique TCR beta chains across the 666 repertoires, and some 11 million of these chains were shared by at least two donors. A nearest-neighbor algorithm error-corrected the raw reads and collapsed the reads into unique sequences, merging closely related sequences to remove PCR and sequencing errors. To assign V, D and J gene segments, CDR3 sequences were aligned to IMGT reference sequences. For a sequence to be retained, a match of at least six nucleotides was required to both a V gene segment and a J gene segment. Rearrangements were classified as productive when the CDR3 lacked stop codons and remained in frame with V and J, and all other rearrangements were classified as non-productive. CDR3 was defined by IMGT convention, running from the second conserved V-encoded cysteine to the conserved J-encoded phenylalanine. The earlier analysis of about 610 of the donors excluded any sequence lacking an unambiguous match to a single V gene segment. In an earlier analysis of some 590 of the donors, V segments were called functional above 56.7% productive rearrangements and were called segregating when the between-donor standard deviation exceeded 5%. A statistical classification framework was built for diagnosing cytomegalovirus status from the catalog of TCR beta chain sequences. In a later analysis, V and J genes were assigned by comparing TCR nucleotide sequences against IMGT/GENE-DB human TR gene sequences. A later analysis assigned CDR3 sequences and most-parsimonious VDJ recombination scenarios with the TCRdist pipeline. In a later analysis, each TCR beta chain was defined by its CDR3 amino acid sequence together with its V-gene family, and reads without a unique V-gene family were excluded. As a way to deal with suspected cross-contamination and a sequencing artifact, a later analysis dropped 500 to 700 nucleotide sequences that were highly shared and had low generation probability. For each public chain, a later analysis derived a clonal expansion index from normalized ranks of inferred template counts within each repertoire. In a later analysis, generation probabilities were computed using a VDJ recombination model fitted to out-of-frame rearrangements, and the results were checked against IGoR. A later analysis scored TCR-TCR, TCR-HLA and TCR-CMV co-occurrence with hypergeometric tests, applying a repertoire-size bias correction to TCR pairs. A later analysis estimated false discovery rates by permuting HLA or CMV assignments 20 times. A later analysis grouped co-occurring TCRs with DBSCAN, adding TCRdist sequence similarity when clustering within HLA-allele-positive subsets. For co-occurrence clustering, repertoires with fewer than 30,000 or more than 120,000 public chains were excluded, along with four or five repertoires with anomalous nucleotide sharing. TCRdb limited this immuneACCESS table to in-frame rearrangements with V and J called. A share of clones is missing; checked studies link under half to unresolved V genes, and the rest is unexplained. Clone size and V and J calls were adopted from that table, with D and trimming inferred from the DNA. This sample holds some 150,000 clones; around 78% were observed only once. Approximately 2% of the sample comes from the top ten.

This clone was detected only a few times. No cognate antigen has been identified for it. Base qualities were left out, and no much larger clone turns up one base away. The TCR originated in a woman aged 25 to 39 in good health and CMV-seropositive. Sequenced material: PBMCs. The sequence links TRBV18 to TRBJ1-1; the D gene lacks a confident call. The DNA sequence is given as TGTGCCAGCTCACCAGCGGAGAACACTGAAGCTTTCTTT. The encoded protein is CASSPAENTEAFF.